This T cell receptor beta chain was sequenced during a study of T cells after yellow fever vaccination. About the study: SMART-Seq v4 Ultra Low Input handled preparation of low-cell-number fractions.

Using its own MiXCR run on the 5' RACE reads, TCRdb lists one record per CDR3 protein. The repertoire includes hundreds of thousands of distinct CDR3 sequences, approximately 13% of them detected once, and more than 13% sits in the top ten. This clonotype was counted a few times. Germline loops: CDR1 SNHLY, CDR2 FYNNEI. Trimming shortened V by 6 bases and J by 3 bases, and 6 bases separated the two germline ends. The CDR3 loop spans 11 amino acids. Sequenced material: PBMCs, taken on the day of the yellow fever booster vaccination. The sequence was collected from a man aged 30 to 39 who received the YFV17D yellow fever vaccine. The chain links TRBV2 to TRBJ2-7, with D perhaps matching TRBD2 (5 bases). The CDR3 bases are TGTGCCAGCAGGGACTTCTACGAGCAGTACTTC. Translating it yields CASRDFYEQYF.